This T cell receptor (beta chain) was identified in a study of beta chain features in type 1 diabetes. What was sequenced were expressed TCRB transcripts, since all of the isolated RNA had been reverse transcribed. Profiled with immunoSEQ multiplex PCR; TCRdb holds only in-frame clones, not every one. The sample has 600,000 to 650,000 clones, around 15% seen once; the top ten hold under 0.095%. V shed 0 bases and J shed 10 bases, with 21 bases lying between them. The CDR3 covers 17 residues. Germline CDR1 reads LNHNV; CDR2 reads YYDKDF (reference sequence). This clone turned up a few times. What it binds is not known. Based on CD45RO/CCR7/CD25/CD127/CD95/CD27, CD4+ regulatory, stem cell-like memory, naive and central memory cells were sorted. Study-wide points: VDJ junctions in type 1 diabetes patients carried more deletions and fewer insertions.

The receptor comes from a man aged 18 to 29 in good health. The material sequenced was naive CD4+ T cells from blood. The rearrangement uses TRBV15 and TRBJ2-2; no clear D. CDR3 in amino acids: CATSRDSVGQSAAELFF. CDR3 nucleotides: TGTGCCACCAGCAGAGATTCCGTGGGTCAGTCTGCCGCGGAGCTGTTTTTT.